The source of this TCR beta chain is a study of identical twins. Findings and limits, study-wide: Invariant T cells like MAIT and iNKT could partly confound the zero-insertion analyses.

This clonotype was recorded a few times. Its antigen is undetermined. Via MiXCR, TCRdb re-called the 5' RACE reads, giving one row per CDR3 protein. The sample comprises roughly 750,000 distinct CDR3 sequences, around 20% of which are singletons, and roughly 4% rests with the top ten. This sample also belongs to another study, concerning T cells expressing NK-cell markers. From that paper: Seven of the eight sequenced donors were classified as HCMV-seropositive, and one was classified as seronegative. In a handful of donors, these clonotypes also led the CD3+CD56-NKG2C+ fraction. It remained uncertain whether the expanded NKG2C+ T cell clones were specific for HCMV antigens.

The TCR originated in a woman between 18 and 29 years old in good health. Sequenced material: PBMCs.

The CDR3 protein is CSARTANKPQHF. As DNA, the CDR3 is TGCAGTGCGAGGACAGCTAATAAGCCCCAGCATTTT. The J gene is TRBJ1-5, the V gene TRBV20-1; the D gene is possibly TRBD1 (6 bases). Germline V CDR1 and CDR2: DFQATT, SNEGSKA (reference sequence). V lost 6 bases and J lost 8, with 14 bases in between. The CDR3 extends over 12 amino acids.